This TCR beta chain was captured by sequencing in a study of shared clonotypes between healthy human individuals. Study-level points and caveats: Relative to their counterparts shared across all four donors, non-shared clonotypes exhibited diminished generation probabilities. Naive CD4 clonotypes overlapped across a handful of donors at approximately 5%.

The CDR3 consists of 11 residues. The germline V gene encodes CDR1 DFQATT and CDR2 SNEGSKA (reference sequence). The assay was run at deep level. Sorted-subset replicate PCRs used approximately 190 ng of genomic DNA. This amount corresponded to about 30,000 T cell genomes. Repertoires were generated with immunoSEQ multiplex PCR, while TCRdb's copy carries only in-frame clones and drops some. This table holds some 1,600,000 clones, roughly 98% found once. About this clone itself: Its antigen is as yet unknown. The junction differs from germline at one of its ends, possibly a read error.

Sequencing was performed on naive CD4+ T cells sorted from blood. The subset denotes: CD45RA+ positively selected. V gene TRBV20-1 combines with J gene TRBJ2-3; D is unclear. The receptor was isolated from a man under 40 in good health. Here the CDR3 DNA reads TGCAGTGCTAGGGCCTTAAAAGGCACCCATTTT. It translates to CSARALKGTHF.